One and the same sample provided the 6 T cell receptor beta chains below, sequenced in a study of blood T cell repertoires in COVID-19. Sequencing used immunoSEQ multiplex PCR; TCRdb keeps in-frame clones, though not all of them. The data show about 20,000 clones, with 80% to 90% seen just once and about 6% held by the top ten. The specimen was peripheral blood. The receptors come from a human donor in a cohort sampled during active COVID-19.

The chain employs TRBV6-5 and TRBJ2-1, with D perhaps matching TRBD1 (6 bases). This CDR3 region has 16 residues. In germline, CDR1 is MNHEY, CDR2 SVGAGI. Trimming took 4 bases from V and 0 from J, leaving 13 bases between them. The CDR3 protein is CASSWDIRSSYNEQFF. CDR3 DNA sequence: TGTGCCAGCAGTTGGGACATCCGGAGCTCCTACAATGAGCAGTTCTTC.

This chain links TRBV19 with TRBJ1-2, with a tentative D call TRBD1 (6 bases). The V and J ends lost 7 bases and 4 bases respectively, with 16 bases between them. Looked up from germline, CDR1 is LNHDA and CDR2 is SQIVND (reference sequence). The CDR3 runs to 14 residues. The CDR3 is CASTHAGVVYGYTF. The CDR3 region has the DNA TGTGCCAGTACCCATGCAGGGGTCGTCTATGGCTACACCTTC.

The rearrangement uses TRBV27 and TRBJ2-3; no clear D gene. CDR1 MNHEY and CDR2 SMNVEV come from the germline V gene (reference sequence). Trimming left V 0 bases short and J 2 bases short, with 9 bases between. The CDR3 length is 15 residues. CDR3 DNA sequence: TGTGCCAGCAGTTTATCGATAGATCACACAGATACGCAGTATTTT. Amino acids: CASSLSIDHTDTQYF.

The CDR3 sequence: CASSLGRQSDEQYF. The CDR3 region has the DNA TGTGCCAGCAGCTTAGGTAGACAGTCGGACGAGCAGTACTTC. The J gene is TRBJ2-7, the V gene TRBV7-9; perhaps TRBD1 as D (5 bases). The CDR3 length is 14 residues. V dropped 1 base and J dropped 5 bases, with 12 bases sitting between them. From germline, CDR1 is SEHNR and CDR2 FQNEAQ (reference sequence).

V usage is TRBV5-6 and J usage is TRBJ2-3, with 14 bases identical to TRBD2. The CDR3 has 18 residues. J gave up 3 bases and V 3 bases, and 9 bases lay outside the gene matches. Germline values: CDR1 SGHDT, CDR2 YYEEEE. The CDR3 loop is CASSSRLAGGPGTDTQYF. CDR3 DNA: TGTGCCAGCAGCTCCCGACTAGCGGGAGGGCCTGGGACAGATACGCAGTATTTT.

CDR3: CASRGQAYEQYF. Here the CDR3 DNA reads TGTGCCAGCAGGGGACAGGCCTACGAGCAGTACTTC. The chain couples TRBV27 to TRBJ2-7; 8 bases align to TRBD1. Germline V CDR1 and CDR2: MNHEY, SMNVEV (reference sequence). This CDR3 is 12 amino acids long. The J segment lost 2 bases and the V segment lost 6 bases, leaving 0 bases of the junction unmatched.